These T cell receptor beta chains were read from a single sample in a study of blood T cells in healthy people across ages. TCRdb called the 5' RACE reads again in MiXCR, with one record for every CDR3 protein. The sample records about a million distinct CDR3 sequences, around two fifths being singletons. Sequenced input: blood. The receptors were sampled from a man younger than 35 in good health. The CDR3 runs from the conserved cysteine through the conserved F or W. Each record gives: clone size, J gene, D gene, V gene, CDR3 DNA, CDR3 protein. The D gene is left open where the match is weak. Part of the rows lack a size; the others show once, few, many or a class for expanded clones.

>many|TRBJ2-3|TRBD2|TRBV12-3/TRBV12-4
TGTGCCAGCATCTCGACTAGCTCAACAGATACGCAGTATTTT
CASISTSSTDTQYF
>.|TRBJ1-2|.|TRBV20-1
TGCAGTGCTAGCAACCAGATAACCCACGGGGACTATGGCTACACCTTC
CSASNQITHGDYGYTF
>.|TRBJ2-1|TRBD2|TRBV27
TGTGCCAGCAGTTTATTTCGGCCCGGGGGCCCTAGCGGGGGGTTTTACAATGAGCAGTTCTTC
CASSLFRPGGPSGGFYNEQFF
>many|TRBJ1-2|TRBD1|TRBV7-2
TGTGCCAGCAGCCCTAACAGGGGCCAAAATGGCTACACCTTC
CASSPNRGQNGYTF
>.|TRBJ1-6|.|TRBV7-2
TGTGCCAGCAGAAGGGGTCAGGAATCACCCCTCCACTTT
CASRRGQESPLHF
>few|TRBJ1-4|.|TRBV28
TGTGCCAGCAGTTTAATATCGGTGCTCGCAGGGGAAACTAATGAAAAACTGTTTTTT
CASSLISVLAGETNEKLFF
>few|TRBJ2-7|.|TRBV21-1
TGTGCCAGCAGCATACCAGCCGGGACAGGCGACGAGCAGTACTTC
CASSIPAGTGDEQYF
>few|TRBJ1-5|.|TRBV6-1
TGTGCCAGCCGAACATCTCAGCCCCAGCATTTT
CASRTSQPQHF
>.|TRBJ1-5|.|TRBV20-1
TGCAGTGCTAGAGATCCAGCGGAACATCAGCCCCAGCATTTT
CSARDPAEHQPQHF
>.|TRBJ1-1|.|TRBV4-1
TGCGCCAGCAGCCGAGTAAATAACCTTGAAGCTTTCTTT
CASSRVNNLEAFF